Each of the 23 T cell receptor beta chains below was sequenced from the same sample in a study of CD4 T cells in relation to SARS-CoV-2 and coronaviruses. The repertoire was sequenced with immunoSEQ multiplex PCR; TCRdb's copy has only in-frame clones and lacks some. This sample has about 21,000 clones, with under 80% found just once. For these receptors, no antigen is known. CD4+ T cells from unexposed donors were obtained before the COVID-19 pandemic (2011-2018). Isolation of CD4+ T cells took place after roughly nine days in culture. Sample: CD4+ T cells from PBMCs, cultured in vitro. The receptors shown here come from a human donor in good health.

This clone is medium-sized (0.01 to 0.1%) in the sample. J is TRBJ1-5 and V is TRBV28, with a weak D call TRBD1 (5 bases). In germline, CDR1 is MDHEN, CDR2 SYDVKM. Trimming shortened V by 7 bases and J by 5 bases, and 18 bases separated the two germline ends. The CDR3 is made up of 15 amino acids. The CDR3 nucleotides are TGTGCCAGCACCCTACCGGGACGAATGGATCAGCCCCAGCATTTT. As protein: CASTLPGRMDQPQHF.

This chain uses TRBV27 with TRBJ2-3, with 7 positions matching TRBD2. Per germline, CDR1 MNHEY and CDR2 SMNVEV (reference sequence). The CDR3 runs 15 residues. J gave up 9 bases and V 4 bases, and 13 bases lay outside the gene matches. The CDR3 DNA follows: TGTGCCAGCAGTTCCAACGTCGAAGGCGGGAGAACGCAGTATTTT. Translated, it gives CASSSNVEGGRTQYF.

This chain joins TRBV19 and TRBJ1-4; D might be TRBD1 (6 bases). CDR1 LNHDA and CDR2 SQIVND come from the germline V gene (reference sequence). V shed 2 bases and J shed 7 bases, with 11 bases lying between them. The CDR3 contains 14 residues. The CDR3 DNA is TGTGCCAGTAGTATAACCGGGGGCGGTGAAAAACTGTTTTTT. This sequence encodes CASSITGGGEKLFF.

The rearrangement uses TRBV5-1 and TRBJ1-2; TRBD1 matches at 8 bases. CDR1 is SGHRS, CDR2 YFSETQ, per germline. This CDR3 has 14 residues. J lost 6 bases, V lost 0 bases, and 4 bases had no gene match. CDR3 region: CASSLAGGADGYTF. The CDR3 DNA is TGCGCCAGCAGCTTGGCAGGGGGCGCGGATGGCTACACCTTC.

The V gene is TRBV29-1, the J gene TRBJ1-1; D is ambiguous. Trimming removed 7 bases from V and 1 base from J, with 13 bases in between. Per germline, CDR1 SQVTM and CDR2 ANQGSEA. The CDR3 length is 13 residues. The CDR3 sequence is CSGRPGRNTEAFF. Written as DNA, the CDR3 is TGCAGCGGCCGGCCCGGGCGGAACACTGAAGCTTTCTTT.

This chain links TRBV6-5 with TRBJ2-3, with no clear D. CDR1 and CDR2 (germline): MNHEY, SVGAGI. The CDR3 contains 16 residues. Trimming removed 0 bases at V and 0 bases at J, with 10 bases between. This CDR3 reads CASSYSSFPSTDTQYF. The DNA of the CDR3 is TGTGCCAGCAGTTACTCGTCCTTTCCTAGCACAGATACGCAGTATTTT.

The genes are TRBV11-2 and TRBJ2-2; D remains unclear. Germline V CDR1 and CDR2: SGHAT, FQNNGV. The CDR3 loop spans 12 amino acids. V gave up 5 bases and J gave up 2 bases, with 3 bases separating them. The CDR3 sequence is CASSLNTGELFF. The DNA for the CDR3 is TGTGCCAGCAGCCTCAACACCGGGGAGCTGTTTTTT.

The gene calls are TRBV2 and TRBJ1-2, with D unresolved. Germline V gives CDR1 SNHLY, CDR2 FYNNEI. V was clipped by 7 bases and J by 4 bases, with 10 bases between them. The CDR3 has 12 amino acids. CDR3 sequence: CASTRGIYGYTF. DNA of the CDR3: TGTGCCAGCACGCGGGGTATCTATGGCTACACCTTC.

This chain connects TRBV18 to TRBJ1-4, with TRBD1 matching over 8 bases. V lost 2 bases and J lost 7; bases outside the gene matches: 3. The CDR3 consists of 14 residues. The germline CDR1 and CDR2 sequences are KGHSH and LQKENI. The CDR3 DNA is TGTGCCAGCTCACCAGGACAGGGAGGTGAAAAACTGTTTTTT. It specifies CASSPGQGGEKLFF.

This clone was observed a few times. The rearrangement links TRBV6-5 to TRBJ2-7, with a possible D match to TRBD2 (6 bases). This CDR3 has 15 residues. Trimming took 0 bases from V and 7 from J, leaving 16 bases between them. Germline CDR1 reads MNHEY; CDR2 reads SVGAGI. The CDR3: CASSYSTAGPEEQYF. Here the CDR3 DNA reads TGTGCCAGCAGTTACTCGACTGCGGGACCGGAGGAGCAGTACTTC.

The chain recombines TRBV12-5 with TRBJ2-7; TRBD1 agrees at 9 bases. V was pared by 5 bases and J by 3 bases, with 5 bases of the junction left unmatched. Germline CDR1 reads LGHNT; CDR2 reads FRNRAP. The CDR3 has 14 amino acids. This chain's CDR3 is CASGPGQGYYEQYF. CDR3 coding DNA: TGTGCTAGTGGTCCGGGACAGGGTTACTACGAGCAGTACTTC. Variable domain in full (rest from reference TRBV12-5 and TRBJ2-7): DARVTQTPRHKVTEMGQEVTMRCQPILGHNTVFWYRQTMMQGLELLAYFRNRAPLDDSGMPKDRFSAEMPDATLATLKIQPSEPRDSAVYFCASGPGQGYYEQYFGPGTRLTVT.

This rearrangement joins TRBV28 to TRBJ2-7, with 9 bases lining up with TRBD2. The CDR3 spans 14 residues. In germline, CDR1 is MDHEN, CDR2 SYDVKM. With V trimmed by 7 bases and J by 1 base, 5 bases remained unmatched. CDR3 bases: TGTGCCAGCATGGGGGCGGGAGGGTCCTACGAGCAGTACTTC. Amino acid sequence: CASMGAGGSYEQYF.

This clone was seen more than once but under ten times. This chain connects TRBV29-1 to TRBJ1-1; the D gene is possibly TRBD1 (5 bases). Looked up from germline, CDR1 is SQVTM and CDR2 is ANQGSEA. The CDR3 sequence is 13 residues long. V lost 2 bases, J lost 4 bases, and 11 bases lay in between. CDR3 region: CSVELQGGTEAFF. CDR3 coding DNA: TGCAGCGTTGAACTGCAGGGCGGCACTGAAGCTTTCTTT.

The chain recombines TRBV18 with TRBJ1-1; weak D call: TRBD1 (5 bases). Trimming cost V 2 bases and J 2 bases, with 9 bases left between them. This CDR3 spans 14 amino acids. Germline V lookup: CDR1 KGHSH, CDR2 LQKENI. The CDR3 bases are TGTGCCAGCTCACCAGTAGGGGTTAACACTGAAGCTTTCTTT. Its protein is CASSPVGVNTEAFF. The full variable domain, completed using reference TRBV18 and TRBJ1-1, is NAGVMQNPRHLVRRRGQEARLRCSPMKGHSHVYWYRQLPEEGLKFMVYLQKENIIDESGMPKERFSAEFPKEGPSILRIQQVVRGDSAAYFCASSPVGVNTEAFFGQGTRLTVV.

The J gene is TRBJ2-1, the V gene TRBV9; D ambiguous. The CDR3 runs 15 residues. CDR1 SGDLS and CDR2 YYNGEE come from the germline V gene. Trimming pared 0 bases from V and 3 bases from J, leaving 10 bases between. CDR3 DNA sequence: TGTGCCAGCAGCGTAGATTCGGCCTACTACAATGAGCAGTTCTTC. This codes for CASSVDSAYYNEQFF.

This chain connects TRBV29-1 to TRBJ2-1; 9 bases agree with TRBD1. The germline V gene has CDR1 SQVTM and CDR2 ANQGSEA. The J segment lost 8 bases and the V segment lost 7 bases, leaving 21 bases of the junction unmatched. The CDR3 runs to 17 residues. The CDR3 coding sequence is TGCAGCGCGAGACAGGGGGTATCGCGGGAGACTTTCGATGAGCAGTTCTTC. Translation: CSARQGVSRETFDEQFF.

In DNA, the CDR3 is TGTGCCAGCAGTTTAGAACGTGGGCCCGGGGAGCTGTTTTTT. Translated, it gives CASSLERGPGELFF. The genes are TRBV27 and TRBJ2-2, with D hard to call. Trimming took 2 bases from V and 6 from J, leaving 10 bases between them. CDR3 size: 14 residues. CDR1 MNHEY and CDR2 SMNVEV come from the germline V gene (reference sequence).

The chain recombines TRBV7-9 with TRBJ2-5; TRBD2 is a possible D gene (6 bases). The CDR3 has 17 amino acids. Trimming shortened V by 2 bases and J by 5 bases, and 21 bases separated the two germline ends. Germline CDR1 reads SEHNR; CDR2 reads FQNEAQ (reference sequence). CDR3 nucleotide sequence: TGTGCCAGCAGCTTACTTGCGGGAAGGTCGTCTAGGGAGACCCAGTACTTC. Translation: CASSLLAGRSSRETQYF.

V gene TRBV3-1 (or the pseudogene TRBV3-2) combines with J gene TRBJ1-2, with TRBD1 matching over 9 bases. Germline V gives CDR1 LGHDT, CDR2 YNNKEL (reference sequence). CDR3 length equals 14 residues. Trimming took 8 bases from V and 8 from J; bases not matched to a gene: 12. This CDR3 reads CASGTGDRVWGYTF. CDR3 in DNA: TGTGCCAGCGGAACTGGGGACAGGGTATGGGGCTACACCTTC.

This chain links TRBV24-1 with TRBJ2-3, with 7 bases lining up with TRBD2. The CDR3 totals 16 residues. Germline lookup yields CDR1 KGHDR and CDR2 SFDVKD. V shed 0 bases, J shed 5 bases, and the junction held 7 bases outside the gene matches. Here the CDR3 DNA reads TGTGCCACCAGTGATTTGGTAGGCGGGAGAGGAGATACGCAGTATTTT. Its translation is CATSDLVGGRGDTQYF.

The chain recombines TRBV7-9 with TRBJ1-4, with D possibly TRBD1 on 5 matching bases. CDR3 length: 13 residues. The germline V and J ends were trimmed by 0 bases and 8 bases, with 7 bases remaining between them. Germline CDR1 SEHNR, CDR2 FQNEAQ (reference sequence). The CDR3 region has the DNA TGTGCCAGCAGCTTAGCGGGGCAGGAAAAACTGTTTTTT. It is translated as CASSLAGQEKLFF.

This clone was observed a handful of times. The chain combines TRBV5-1 with TRBJ2-5; 8 bases align to TRBD1. Trimming removed 2 bases from V and 4 bases from J; junction bases left unmatched: 4. The germline gives CDR1 SGHRS, CDR2 YFSETQ. CDR3 length: 14 residues. In DNA, the CDR3 is TGCGCCAGCAGCTTTACAGGGGGTGTAGAGACCCAGTACTTC. This sequence encodes CASSFTGGVETQYF.

Here the CDR3 DNA reads TGTGCCAGCAGCCCGAGGGGACAGGGTGGATATGGCTACACCTTC. Its translation is CASSPRGQGGYGYTF. The V and J genes are TRBV5-4 and TRBJ1-2; TRBD1 agrees at 9 bases. Germline trimming cut 4 bases from V and 5 bases from J; bases unmatched to any gene: 9. The CDR3 length is 15 residues. Germline CDR1 is SGHNT and CDR2 is YYREEE (reference sequence).